This entry is about one T cell receptor beta chain. The antigen remains undetermined. These data originate in a study of T cell responses to AZD1222 COVID-19 vaccine. Findings and limits, study-wide: Sampling that yielded the repertoires occurred only after the peak T cell response. In a largely white British group with more females than males, clonal diversity was possibly underestimated. Spike was spanned by vaccine-associated CD4 TCRs, with dominance at 160-218 and 743-854.

Trimming removed 0 bases from V and 8 bases from J, with 10 bases in between. The CDR3 is made up of 14 amino acids. Germline CDR1 LNHDA, CDR2 SQIVND (reference sequence). Assay: immunoSEQ multiplex PCR; the TCRdb copy retains only in-frame clones and omits some. Among 95,000 to 150,000 clones listed, roughly 90% were seen once. This specimen was peripheral blood, taken on day 0 of AZD1222 vaccination. This chain connects TRBV19 to TRBJ1-4; the D gene is possibly TRBD1 (5 bases). The clonotype comes from an adult in good health. CDR3 DNA sequence: TGTGCCAGTAGTATAGATCGGTGGGACGAAAAACTGTTTTTT. Residues: CASSIDRWDEKLFF.